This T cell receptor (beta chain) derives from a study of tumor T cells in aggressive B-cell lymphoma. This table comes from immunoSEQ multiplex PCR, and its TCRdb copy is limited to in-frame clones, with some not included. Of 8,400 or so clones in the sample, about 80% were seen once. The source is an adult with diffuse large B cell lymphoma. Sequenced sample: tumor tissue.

The CDR3 DNA is TGTGCCAGCAGCAAGAACCGACCGGGCCTCGGAGGAGATACGCAGTATTTT. Protein sequence: CASSKNRPGLGGDTQYF. The rearrangement joins TRBV7-3 to TRBJ2-3, with a weak D call TRBD2 (5 bases). V was clipped by 5 bases and J by 5 bases, with 23 bases between them. Germline loops: CDR1 SGHTA, CDR2 FQGTGA. This CDR3 comprises 17 residues.